These T cell receptor beta chains were read from a single sample in a study of beta chain features in type 1 diabetes. Using immunoSEQ multiplex PCR, the repertoire was profiled, and TCRdb retains in-frame clones only, with some absent. The sample shows about 150,000 clones, roughly 10% of them seen only once. Sequenced: central memory CD4+ T cells from blood. These receptors originate from a man aged 18 to 30 in good health. CDR3s include the opening cysteine and the closing phenylalanine or tryptophan. The order of the fields is V gene, J gene, CDR3 protein.

V gene: TRBV28; J gene: TRBJ1-1; CDR3 protein: CASSPRNTEAFF
V gene: TRBV2; J gene: TRBJ2-3; CDR3 protein: CASSESGGTQYF
V gene: TRBV18; J gene: TRBJ2-7; CDR3 protein: CASSPPRLAGSYEQYF
V gene: TRBV11-3; J gene: TRBJ2-2; CDR3 protein: CASSRDREGTGELFF
V gene: TRBV6-1; J gene: TRBJ1-2; CDR3 protein: CAISESGQLVYGYTF
V gene: TRBV29-1; J gene: TRBJ2-1; CDR3 protein: CSVEDGGNEQFF
V gene: TRBV2; J gene: TRBJ2-1; CDR3 protein: CASSAQGSGSYNEQFF
V gene: TRBV10-3; J gene: -; CDR3 protein: CAISGPAEDLSGDEQYF
V gene: TRBV11-2; J gene: TRBJ1-2; CDR3 protein: CASSLDRNYGYTF
V gene: TRBV5-1; J gene: TRBJ2-3; CDR3 protein: CASSLANQGDTQYF
V gene: TRBV15; J gene: TRBJ2-5; CDR3 protein: CATSRGQQRFQETQYF
V gene: TRBV9; J gene: TRBJ1-5; CDR3 protein: CASSGRGLSNQPQHF
V gene: TRBV10-3; J gene: TRBJ2-4; CDR3 protein: CAISPGTEVKNIQYF